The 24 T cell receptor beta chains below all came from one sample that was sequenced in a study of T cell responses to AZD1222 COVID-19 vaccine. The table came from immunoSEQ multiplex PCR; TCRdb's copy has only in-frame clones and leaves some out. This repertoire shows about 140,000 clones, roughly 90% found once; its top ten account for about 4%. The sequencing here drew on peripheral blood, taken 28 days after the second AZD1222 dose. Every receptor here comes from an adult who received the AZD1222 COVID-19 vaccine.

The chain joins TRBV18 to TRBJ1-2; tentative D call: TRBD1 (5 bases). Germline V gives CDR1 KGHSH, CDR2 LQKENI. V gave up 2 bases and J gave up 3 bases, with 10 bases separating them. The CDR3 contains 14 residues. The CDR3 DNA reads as TGTGCCAGCTCACCAGGGGAAGGGGACTATGGCTACACCTTC. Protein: CASSPGEGDYGYTF.

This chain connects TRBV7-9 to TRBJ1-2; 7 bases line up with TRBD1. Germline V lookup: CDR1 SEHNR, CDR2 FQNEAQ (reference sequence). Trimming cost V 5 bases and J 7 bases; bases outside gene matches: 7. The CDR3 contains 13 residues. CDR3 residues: CASSQGGPGGYTF. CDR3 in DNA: TGTGCCAGCAGCCAGGGGGGTCCCGGTGGCTACACCTTC.

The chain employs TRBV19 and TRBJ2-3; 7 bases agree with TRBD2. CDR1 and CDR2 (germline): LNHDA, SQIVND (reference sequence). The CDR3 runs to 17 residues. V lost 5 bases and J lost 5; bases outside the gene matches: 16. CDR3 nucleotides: TGTGCCAGTAGTCGACCCGGGGCGGGAGCCTTGGTAGATACGCAGTATTTT. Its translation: CASSRPGAGALVDTQYF.

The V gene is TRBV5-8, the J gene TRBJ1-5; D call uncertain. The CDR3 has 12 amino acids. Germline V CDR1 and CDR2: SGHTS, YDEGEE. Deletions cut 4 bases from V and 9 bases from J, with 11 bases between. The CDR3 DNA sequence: TGTGCCAGCAGCGGGGTGGGGTGGCCCCAGCATTTT. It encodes CASSGVGWPQHF.

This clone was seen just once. CDR3 nucleotides: TGTGCCAGCAGTTTAGATGGGTGGAGTGAGGCTGAAGCTTTCTTT. The encoded protein is CASSLDGWSEAEAFF. This chain joins TRBV28 and TRBJ1-1; no reliable D call. V shed 2 bases and J shed 6 bases, with 16 bases lying between them. The CDR3 has 15 amino acids. CDR1 is MDHEN and CDR2 is SYDVKM in the germline V gene.

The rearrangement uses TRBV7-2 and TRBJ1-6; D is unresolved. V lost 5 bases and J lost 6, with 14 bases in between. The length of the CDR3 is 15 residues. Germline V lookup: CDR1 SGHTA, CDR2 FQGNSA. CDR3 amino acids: CASSLPEGGNSPLHF. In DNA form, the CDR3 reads TGTGCCAGCAGCCTTCCTGAGGGAGGTAATTCACCCCTCCACTTT.

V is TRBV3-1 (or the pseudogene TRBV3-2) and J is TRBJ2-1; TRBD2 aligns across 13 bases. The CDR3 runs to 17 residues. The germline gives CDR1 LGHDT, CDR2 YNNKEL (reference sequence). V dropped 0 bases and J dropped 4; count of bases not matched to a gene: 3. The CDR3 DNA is TGTGCCAGCAGCCAAGATGGGACTAGCGGGGATTACAATGAGCAGTTCTTC. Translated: CASSQDGTSGDYNEQFF.

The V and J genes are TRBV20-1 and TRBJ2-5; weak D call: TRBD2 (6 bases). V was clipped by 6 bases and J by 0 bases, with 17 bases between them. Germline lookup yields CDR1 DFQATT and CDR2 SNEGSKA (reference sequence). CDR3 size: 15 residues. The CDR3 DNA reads TGCAGTGCAAGTGTTAGCGGCTGGTACCAAGAGACCCAGTACTTC. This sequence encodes CSASVSGWYQETQYF.

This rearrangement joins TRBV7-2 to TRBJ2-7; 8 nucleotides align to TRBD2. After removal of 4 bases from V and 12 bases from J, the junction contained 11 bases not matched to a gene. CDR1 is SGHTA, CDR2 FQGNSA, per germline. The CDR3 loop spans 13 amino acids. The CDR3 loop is CASSSALAGPPYF. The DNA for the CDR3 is TGTGCCAGCAGCTCCGCTCTAGCGGGTCCCCCGTACTTC.

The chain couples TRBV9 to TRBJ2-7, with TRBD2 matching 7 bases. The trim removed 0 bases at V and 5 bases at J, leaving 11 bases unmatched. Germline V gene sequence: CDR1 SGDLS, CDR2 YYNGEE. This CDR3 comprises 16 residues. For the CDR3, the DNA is TGTGCCAGCAGCGTAGTTCCTAGCGGAGGTTCTGACGAGCAGTACTTC. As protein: CASSVVPSGGSDEQYF. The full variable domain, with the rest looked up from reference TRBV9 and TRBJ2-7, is DSGVTQTPKHLITATGQRVTLRCSPRSGDLSVYWYQQSLDQGLQFLIQYYNGEERAKGNILERFSAQQFPDLHSELNLSSLELGDSALYFCASSVVPSGGSDEQYFGPGTRLTVT.

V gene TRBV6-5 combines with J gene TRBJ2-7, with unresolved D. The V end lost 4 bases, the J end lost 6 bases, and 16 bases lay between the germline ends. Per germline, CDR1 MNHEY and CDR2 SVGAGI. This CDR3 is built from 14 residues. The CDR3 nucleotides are TGTGCCAGCAGTTCAGGACCTTGGGGTCTCGAGCAGTACTTC. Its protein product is CASSSGPWGLEQYF.

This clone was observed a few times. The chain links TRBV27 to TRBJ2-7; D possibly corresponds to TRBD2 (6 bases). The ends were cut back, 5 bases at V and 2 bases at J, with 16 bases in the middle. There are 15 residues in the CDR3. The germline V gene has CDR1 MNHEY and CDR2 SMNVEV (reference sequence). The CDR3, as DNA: TGTGCCAGCAGTGGCGGGGATGGGGCTGCCTACGAGCAGTACTTC. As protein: CASSGGDGAAYEQYF.

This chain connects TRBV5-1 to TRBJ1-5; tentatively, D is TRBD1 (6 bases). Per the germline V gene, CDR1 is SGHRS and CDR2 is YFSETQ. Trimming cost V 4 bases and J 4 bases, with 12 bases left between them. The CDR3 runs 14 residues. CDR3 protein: CASSPGTQNQPQHF. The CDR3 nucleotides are TGCGCCAGCAGCCCCGGGACACAAAATCAGCCCCAGCATTTT.

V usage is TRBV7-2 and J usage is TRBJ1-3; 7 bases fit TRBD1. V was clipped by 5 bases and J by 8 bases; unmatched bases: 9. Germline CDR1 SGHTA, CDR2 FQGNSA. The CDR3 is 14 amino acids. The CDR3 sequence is CASSPDRVSHTIYF. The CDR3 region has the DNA TGTGCCAGCAGCCCAGACAGGGTGTCTCACACCATATATTTT.

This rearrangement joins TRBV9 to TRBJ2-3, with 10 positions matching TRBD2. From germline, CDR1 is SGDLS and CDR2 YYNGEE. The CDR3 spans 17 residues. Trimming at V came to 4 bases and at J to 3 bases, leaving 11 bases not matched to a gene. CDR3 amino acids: CASSLTLAGGGTDTQYF. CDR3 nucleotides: TGTGCCAGCAGCCTGACTTTAGCGGGAGGAGGGACAGATACGCAGTATTTT.

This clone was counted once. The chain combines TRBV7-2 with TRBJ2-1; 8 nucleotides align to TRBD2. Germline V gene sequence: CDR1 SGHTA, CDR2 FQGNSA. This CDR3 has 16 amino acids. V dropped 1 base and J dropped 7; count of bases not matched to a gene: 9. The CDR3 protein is CASSLEWREAYNEQFF. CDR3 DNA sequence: TGTGCCAGCAGCTTAGAGTGGCGGGAGGCGTATAATGAGCAGTTCTTC.

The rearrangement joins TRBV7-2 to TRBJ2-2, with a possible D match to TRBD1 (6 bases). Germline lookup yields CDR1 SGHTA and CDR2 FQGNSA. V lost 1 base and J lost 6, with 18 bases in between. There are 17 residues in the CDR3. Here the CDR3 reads CASSLEYAGVEAGELFF. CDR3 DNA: TGTGCCAGCAGCTTAGAATATGCAGGGGTGGAAGCCGGGGAGCTGTTTTTT.

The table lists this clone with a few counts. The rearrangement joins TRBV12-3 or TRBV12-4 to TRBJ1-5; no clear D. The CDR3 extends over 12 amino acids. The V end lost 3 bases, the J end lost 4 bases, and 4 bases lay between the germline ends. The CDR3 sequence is CASSFENQPQHF. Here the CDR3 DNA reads TGTGCCAGCAGTTTCGAGAATCAGCCCCAGCATTTT.

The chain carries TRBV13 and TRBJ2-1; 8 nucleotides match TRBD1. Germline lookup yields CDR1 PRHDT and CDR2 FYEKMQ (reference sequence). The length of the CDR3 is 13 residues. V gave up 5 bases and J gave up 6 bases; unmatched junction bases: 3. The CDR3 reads CASSPGTGNEQFF. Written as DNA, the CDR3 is TGTGCCAGCAGCCCAGGGACAGGCAATGAGCAGTTCTTC.

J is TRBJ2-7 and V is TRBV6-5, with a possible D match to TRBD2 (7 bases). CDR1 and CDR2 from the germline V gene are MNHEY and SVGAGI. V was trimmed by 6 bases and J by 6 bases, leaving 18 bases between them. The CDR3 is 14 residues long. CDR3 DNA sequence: TGTGCCAGCAGGTCTATTGGGGGGGCCTCCGAGCAGTACTTC. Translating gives CASRSIGGASEQYF.

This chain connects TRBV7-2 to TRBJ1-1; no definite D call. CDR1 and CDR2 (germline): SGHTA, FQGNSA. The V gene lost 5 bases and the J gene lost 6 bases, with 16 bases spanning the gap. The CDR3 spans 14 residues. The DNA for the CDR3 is TGTGCCAGCAGCCTTCGGATTCGAGAGGCTGAAGCTTTCTTT. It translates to CASSLRIREAEAFF.

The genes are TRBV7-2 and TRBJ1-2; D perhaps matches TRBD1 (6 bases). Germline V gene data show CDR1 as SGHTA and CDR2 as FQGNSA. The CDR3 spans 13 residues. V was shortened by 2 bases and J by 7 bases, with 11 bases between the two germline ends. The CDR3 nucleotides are TGTGCCAGCAGCTTAAACGGGGGCGGTGGCTACACCTTC. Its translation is CASSLNGGGGYTF.

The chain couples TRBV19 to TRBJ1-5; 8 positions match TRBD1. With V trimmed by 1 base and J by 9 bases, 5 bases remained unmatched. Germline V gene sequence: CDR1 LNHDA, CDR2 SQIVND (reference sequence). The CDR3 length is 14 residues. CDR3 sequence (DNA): TGTGCCAGTAGTATAGCTACAGGGGGTACGCCCCAGCATTTT. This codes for CASSIATGGTPQHF.

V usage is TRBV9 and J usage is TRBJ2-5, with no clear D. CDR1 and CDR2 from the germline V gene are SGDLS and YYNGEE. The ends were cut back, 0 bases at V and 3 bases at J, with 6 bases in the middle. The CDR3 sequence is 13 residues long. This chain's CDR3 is CASSVEQKETQYF. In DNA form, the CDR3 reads TGTGCCAGCAGCGTAGAGCAAAAAGAGACCCAGTACTTC. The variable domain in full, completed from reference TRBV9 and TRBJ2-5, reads DSGVTQTPKHLITATGQRVTLRCSPRSGDLSVYWYQQSLDQGLQFLIQYYNGEERAKGNILERFSAQQFPDLHSELNLSSLELGDSALYFCASSVEQKETQYFGPGTRLLVL.